This TCR beta chain was observed in a study of blood T cell repertoires in COVID-19. Looking at the study overall: Specimens from acute and convalescent COVID-19 originated in the United States, Italy and Spain. The cDNA or gDNA used as material had been derived from T cells, B-cell-depleted T cells, or PBMCs.

The repertoire was sequenced with immunoSEQ multiplex PCR; TCRdb's copy has only in-frame clones and lacks some. The sample consists of 55,000 to 85,000 clones, around 80% of them appearing once. Germline loops: CDR1 MNHEY, CDR2 SMNVEV (reference sequence). With 3 bases clipped from V and 8 bases from J, the junction kept 9 bases outside the gene matches. CDR3 length equals 15 residues. The chain links TRBV27 to TRBJ2-2, with 7 positions matching TRBD1. The sequence was collected from a man aged 60 to 75 with active or convalescent COVID-19. The sequenced sample was peripheral blood. CDR3 loop: CASSFGTARSGELFF. In DNA, the CDR3 is TGTGCCAGCAGTTTCGGGACAGCCCGAAGTGGGGAGCTGTTTTTT.